The 10 T cell receptor beta chains presented below share a single source sample, sequenced in a study of T-cell reconstitution after alpha-beta-depleted transplantation in children. It was with unique molecular identifiers that the TCRbeta library was prepared. TCRdb re-called the PCR reads through MiXCR, storing one row per CDR3 protein. The table includes fewer than 550,000 distinct CDR3 sequences, under 12% detected once. Sequencing was performed on PBMCs, taken before TCRalphabeta/CD19-depleted stem cell transplant. The source of these receptors is a child aged 2-15 years with inherited bone marrow failure, due to receive a stem cell transplant.

This chain connects TRBV20-1 to TRBJ2-7; TRBD2 is a possible D gene (6 bases). Germline CDR1 is DFQATT and CDR2 is SNEGSKA (reference sequence). The CDR3 contains 14 residues. With 6 bases removed from V and 1 base from J, the gap between germline ends came to 16 bases. In DNA, the CDR3 is TGCAGTGCACAAAACTGGGGACTTTCCTACGAGCAGTACTTC. Encoded protein: CSAQNWGLSYEQYF.

This clonotype was observed many times. The chain combines TRBV7-2 with TRBJ2-3; D gene ambiguous. CDR3 length: 15 residues. Trimming cost V 3 bases and J 2 bases, with 12 bases left between them. CDR1 is SGHTA and CDR2 is FQGNSA in the germline V gene. The CDR3 DNA reads as TGTGCCAGCAGCTTCATCCCCTCTGACACAGATACGCAGTATTTT. Protein product: CASSFIPSDTDTQYF.

This clonotype was detected ten times or more. The chain links TRBV7-2 to TRBJ2-2; 10 nucleotides align to TRBD2. The germline V gene has CDR1 SGHTA and CDR2 FQGNSA. The CDR3 consists of 16 residues. J gave up 2 bases and V 3 bases, and 3 bases lay outside the gene matches. CDR3 nucleotides: TGTGCCAGCAGCTTTGAACTAGCGGGAAACACCGGGGAGCTGTTTTTT. Protein product: CASSFELAGNTGELFF.

At least ten counts were recorded for this clonotype. The rearrangement uses TRBV29-1 and TRBJ2-6, with 8 bases fitting TRBD1. The CDR3 spans 14 residues. Per the germline V gene, CDR1 is SQVTM and CDR2 is ANQGSEA. After removal of 6 bases from V and 4 bases from J, the junction contained 5 bases not matched to a gene. DNA of the CDR3: TGCAGCGTCGGACAGGGATCAGGGGCCAACGTCCTGACTTTC. Protein sequence: CSVGQGSGANVLTF.

This clonotype was seen at least ten times. The chain uses TRBV7-8 and TRBJ2-7; D is unclear. The CDR3 has 14 residues. Germline CDR1 and CDR2: SGHVS and FQNEAQ. The ends were cut back, 2 bases at V and 5 bases at J, with 13 bases in the middle. CDR3 region: CASSLLQTLHEQYF. The CDR3 DNA follows: TGTGCCAGCAGCTTACTACAGACCTTGCACGAGCAGTACTTC.

This clonotype was counted many times. The V call is TRBV20-1, the J call TRBJ2-7, with D maybe TRBD2 (6 bases). Germline V gene sequence: CDR1 DFQATT, CDR2 SNEGSKA (reference sequence). CDR3 length: 14 amino acids. Trimming shortened V by 0 bases and J by 1 base, and 10 bases separated the two germline ends. The CDR3 protein is CSARDGTHSYEQYF. DNA for the CDR3: TGCAGTGCTAGAGATGGGACTCATTCCTACGAGCAGTACTTC.

This clonotype was detected ten times or more. The chain carries TRBV10-3 and TRBJ1-2; no clear D gene. This CDR3 is 12 amino acids long. Germline CDR1 ENHRY, CDR2 SYGVKD. V was shortened by 0 bases and J by 5 bases, with 4 bases between the two germline ends. The CDR3 region has the DNA TGTGCCATCAGTGAGTCGGAGTATGGCTACACCTTC. Translated: CAISESEYGYTF.

At least ten counts were recorded for this clonotype. The chain carries TRBV12-3 or TRBV12-4 and TRBJ2-3; D tentatively reads TRBD1 or TRBD2 (5 bases each). The V end was cut by 4 bases, the J end by 3 bases, with 11 bases between. The CDR3 covers 14 residues. CDR3 in amino acids: CASSSGTETDTQYF. The CDR3 region has the DNA TGTGCCAGCAGTTCCGGGACGGAGACAGATACGCAGTATTTT.

In its sample, this clonotype was seen many times. The J gene is TRBJ2-1, the V gene TRBV20-1, with 7 bases matching TRBD2. CDR1 and CDR2 (germline): DFQATT, SNEGSKA (reference sequence). This CDR3 region has 13 residues. The V gene end was trimmed by 3 bases and the J gene end by 4 bases; junction bases not matched to a gene: 3. The CDR3 reads CSARTSWYNEQFF. The CDR3, as DNA: TGCAGTGCTAGGACTAGCTGGTACAATGAGCAGTTCTTC.

This clonotype was seen repeatedly, ten times or more. J is TRBJ2-1 and V is TRBV28; perhaps TRBD1 as D (5 bases). The CDR3 is 14 residues long. Trimming left V 2 bases short and J 7 bases short, with 12 bases between. In germline, CDR1 is MDHEN, CDR2 SYDVKM. In nucleotides, the CDR3 is TGTGCCAGCAGTTTAATAGGTCAGGGAAATGAGCAGTTCTTC. Protein sequence: CASSLIGQGNEQFF.